This T cell receptor (beta chain) was captured by sequencing in a study of cytomegalovirus exposure and HLA in healthy donors. General study results and limits: Earlier results showed most TCR beta V segments being productive about 87% or about 30% of the time.

13 Jbeta primers and 60 Vbeta primers were used for the PCR. Assay: immunoSEQ multiplex PCR; the TCRdb copy retains only in-frame clones and omits some. Of 170,000 or so clones in the sample, around 83% were seen once. Germline CDR1 MNHNS, CDR2 SASEGT. The CDR3 spans 15 residues. V was pared by 6 bases and J by 7 bases, with 11 bases of the junction left unmatched. As concerns this clone: Its specificity is not known.

This clonotype originated in a man between 50 and 59 years old in good health and CMV-seronegative. The sample comprised PBMCs. The V call is TRBV6-1, the J call TRBJ2-7, with 11 bases matching TRBD1. This CDR3 is CASSFHQDRGLEQYF. In DNA, the CDR3 is TGTGCCAGCAGCTTTCATCAGGACAGGGGGCTGGAGCAGTACTTC.